Sequencing of this T cell receptor (beta chain) was carried out in a study of blood T cells in healthy people across ages. Combining a sample-barcoded 5' primer with a J-beta primer mix, a second PCR ran for about 6 to 12 cycles. MiXCR, run by TCRdb on the 5' RACE reads, gives a single entry per CDR3 protein. Of just over 800,000 distinct CDR3 sequences in the sample, about 59% were seen once. The CDR3 length is 14 residues. Germline-derived CDR1 and CDR2 are SGHTA and FQGNSA. Trimming pared 5 bases from V and 5 bases from J, leaving 16 bases between. The chain carries TRBV7-2 and TRBJ2-7, with a possible D match to TRBD2 (6 bases). The sequence was collected from a man under 40 in good health. Material for sequencing was blood. In nucleotides, the CDR3 is TGTGCCAGCAGCCTCGGAGGGAGGCGGGACGAGCAGTACTTC. Protein sequence: CASSLGGRRDEQYF.